This note documents a single TCR beta chain sequence. Authors' analysis steps: By means of reference gene primer amplification, nucleated cell counts were estimated. Profiling relied on immunoSEQ multiplex PCR, and the TCRdb table lists in-frame clones only, not all of them. That table supplies the V and J calls and clone size; D and trimming were determined from the DNA. The sample has roughly 100,000 clones; about 93% are singletons. The J segment lost 2 bases and the V segment lost 2 bases, leaving 5 bases of the junction unmatched. This CDR3 is built from 16 residues. Germline values: CDR1 MNHNS, CDR2 SASEGT. The data originate from a study of blood T cell repertoires in COVID-19. Study-wide context: Specimens from acute and convalescent COVID-19 originated in the United States, Italy and Spain. Sources were T cells, B-cell-depleted T cells, or PBMCs; the material itself was cDNA or gDNA.

This clonotype was sampled from a woman aged 50 to 60 in a cohort sampled during active COVID-19. J is TRBJ2-3 and V is TRBV6-1; 9 positions match TRBD2. The sample was peripheral blood. The DNA for the CDR3 is TGTGCCAGCAGTGAACGGCGGGGGGGGTTCACAGATACGCAGTATTTT. Translated, it gives CASSERRGGFTDTQYF.